The source of this T cell receptor (beta chain) is a study of technical replicates of blood from a few donors. Looked up from germline, CDR1 is LGHNA and CDR2 is YNFKEQ. V lost 1 base and J lost 4; bases outside the gene matches: 5. The CDR3 loop spans 15 amino acids. A few counts support this clone. Libraries were prepared by immunoSEQ multiplex PCR; TCRdb keeps only in-frame clonotypes and omits some of them. The repertoire includes 65,000 to 95,000 clones, 80% to 95% of them detected once, and 0.27% sits in the top ten. Sequences were obtained from T cells isolated from PBMCs. The chain employs TRBV4-2 and TRBJ1-1, with TRBD1 matching 8 bases. The TCR originated in a human donor in good health. The CDR3 DNA reads TGTGCCAGCAGCCAAGTTACGACAGGGGCCACTGAAGCTTTCTTT. Amino acid sequence: CASSQVTTGATEAFF.